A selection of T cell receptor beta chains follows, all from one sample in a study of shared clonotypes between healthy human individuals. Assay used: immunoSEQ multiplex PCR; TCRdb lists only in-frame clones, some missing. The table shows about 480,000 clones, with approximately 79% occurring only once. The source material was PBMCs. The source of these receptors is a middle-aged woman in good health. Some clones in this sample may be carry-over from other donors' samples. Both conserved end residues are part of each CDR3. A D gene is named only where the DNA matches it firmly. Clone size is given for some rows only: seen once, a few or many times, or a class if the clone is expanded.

CDR3: CASSFMMNTEAFF
DNA: TGTGCCAGCAGCTTTATGATGAACACTGAAGCTTTCTTT
J: TRBJ1-1
V: TRBV11-3
size: NA
D: NA

CDR3: CASSLGDRNTGELFF
DNA: TGTGCCAGCAGCTTAGGGGACAGAAACACCGGGGAGCTGTTTTTT
J: TRBJ2-2
V: TRBV7-3
size: many
D: TRBD1

CDR3: CASRLAGGPLEQYF
DNA: TGTGCCAGCAGACTAGCGGGGGGCCCCCTCGAGCAGTACTTC
J: TRBJ2-7
V: TRBV27
size: once
D: TRBD2

CDR3: CAWILRGTGNTEAFF
DNA: TGTGCCTGGATCCTTAGAGGGACGGGGAACACTGAAGCTTTCTTT
J: TRBJ1-1
V: TRBV30
size: few
D: NA

CDR3: CASSEGDRGYNEKLFF
DNA: TGTGCCAGCAGTGAAGGGGACAGGGGGTATAATGAAAAACTGTTTTTT
J: TRBJ1-4
V: TRBV25-1
size: NA
D: TRBD1

CDR3: CASTAGTGEQPQHF
DNA: TGTGCCAGCACCGCAGGGACAGGGGAGCAGCCCCAGCATTTT
J: TRBJ1-5
V: TRBV27
size: NA
D: TRBD1

CDR3: CASSLVDRALFF
DNA: TGTGCCAGCAGCTTGGTGGACAGGGCTCTGTTTTTT
J: TRBJ2-2
V: TRBV7-6
size: NA
D: TRBD1

CDR3: CASSTAGADGELFF
DNA: TGCGCCAGCAGCACAGCGGGAGCTGACGGGGAGCTGTTTTTT
J: TRBJ2-2
V: TRBV5-1
size: NA
D: TRBD2

CDR3: CASSERSGGGNQPQHF
DNA: TGTGCCAGCAGTGAGCGTAGCGGGGGCGGCAATCAGCCCCAGCATTTT
J: TRBJ1-5
V: TRBV2
size: few
D: NA

CDR3: CASSPQRRSHGYTF
DNA: TGTGCCAGCTCACCACAGAGAAGAAGCCACGGCTACACCTTC
J: TRBJ1-2
V: TRBV18
size: NA
D: NA

CDR3: CASSGGLNEKLFF
DNA: TGTGCCAGCAGTGGAGGGCTTAATGAAAAACTGTTTTTT
J: TRBJ1-4
V: TRBV27
size: NA
D: NA

CDR3: CASSPRDFSYNEQFF
DNA: TGTGCCAGCAGCCCACGGGACTTCTCCTACAATGAGCAGTTCTTC
J: TRBJ2-1
V: TRBV7-3
size: NA
D: NA

CDR3: CATSSSGTRRNEQFF
DNA: TGCGCCACTTCGTCCAGCGGGACGCGTCGGAATGAGCAGTTCTTC
J: TRBJ2-1
V: TRBV5-1
size: NA
D: TRBD2

CDR3: CSVFQGVETQYF
DNA: TGCAGCGTTTTCCAGGGCGTGGAGACCCAGTACTTC
J: TRBJ2-5
V: TRBV29-1
size: NA
D: NA

CDR3: CASSHPGGTGELFF
DNA: TGTGCCAGCAGTCATCCAGGGGGCACCGGGGAGCTGTTTTTT
J: TRBJ2-2
V: TRBV2
size: few
D: TRBD1

CDR3: CASSRLPTSSYEQYF
DNA: TGCGCCAGCAGCCGACTTCCGACTAGCAGCTACGAGCAGTACTTC
J: TRBJ2-7
V: TRBV4-1
size: NA
D: TRBD2

CDR3: CATSRAGALYEQYF
DNA: TGTGCCACCAGCAGAGCAGGGGCGTTATACGAGCAGTACTTC
J: TRBJ2-7
V: TRBV15
size: NA
D: NA

CDR3: CASSLGVARGRANEQFF
DNA: TGTGCCAGCAGCTTGGGAGTGGCCCGCGGGAGGGCCAATGAGCAGTTCTTC
J: TRBJ2-1
V: TRBV5-6
size: NA
D: TRBD2

CDR3: CASSWDNSGNTIYF
DNA: TGCGCCAGCAGCTGGGACAACTCTGGAAACACCATATATTTT
J: TRBJ1-3
V: TRBV5-1
size: few
D: NA

CDR3: CASSSRGGVVIYEQYF
DNA: TGTGCCAGCAGCTCCCGTGGAGGCGTGGTAATCTACGAGCAGTACTTC
J: TRBJ2-7
V: TRBV9
size: NA
D: NA

CDR3: CASAVQGEGGYTF
DNA: TGTGCCAGTGCGGTCCAGGGTGAGGGTGGCTACACCTTC
J: TRBJ1-2
V: TRBV10-3
size: few
D: NA

CDR3: CASSLAAGGSGYTF
DNA: TGTGCCAGCAGCTTAGCTGCAGGGGGCTCTGGCTACACCTTC
J: TRBJ1-2
V: TRBV7-9
size: once
D: TRBD1

CDR3: CASSKLAGSYNEQFF
DNA: TGTGCCAGCAGTAAACTAGCGGGCTCCTACAATGAGCAGTTCTTC
J: TRBJ2-1
V: TRBV6-1
size: NA
D: TRBD2

CDR3: CSALTREAFF
DNA: TGCAGTGCCCTCACAAGAGAAGCTTTCTTT
J: TRBJ1-1
V: TRBV20-1
size: NA
D: NA

CDR3: CASSEATSRNPNTGELFF
DNA: TGTGCCAGCAGCGAAGCAACTAGCCGAAACCCGAACACCGGGGAGCTGTTTTTT
J: TRBJ2-2
V: TRBV9
size: NA
D: NA

CDR3: CASSQEDTQYF
DNA: TGCGCCAGCAGTCAAGAGGATACGCAGTATTTT
J: TRBJ2-3
V: TRBV23-1
size: NA
D: NA

CDR3: CAWSLNIQETQYF
DNA: TGTGCCTGGTCACTAAATATCCAAGAGACCCAGTACTTC
J: TRBJ2-5
V: TRBV30
size: NA
D: NA

CDR3: CASSLAGHDSNQPQHF
DNA: TGTGCCAGCAGCTTGGCCGGACACGATAGCAATCAGCCCCAGCATTTT
J: TRBJ1-5
V: TRBV5-6
size: NA
D: NA

CDR3: CASSLGRESYGYTF
DNA: TGTGCCAGCAGCTTAGGACGGGAATCGTATGGCTACACCTTC
J: TRBJ1-2
V: TRBV7-2
size: NA
D: NA

CDR3: CASRKLAGATDTQYF
DNA: TGCGCCAGCAGGAAACTAGCGGGAGCCACAGATACGCAGTATTTT
J: TRBJ2-3
V: TRBV5-1
size: NA
D: TRBD2

CDR3: CASSLGRLIYEQYF
DNA: TGTGCCAGCAGTTTGGGGCGTCTGATCTACGAGCAGTACTTC
J: TRBJ2-7
V: TRBV27
size: NA
D: NA

CDR3: CASSYSGTSGSYEQFF
DNA: TGTGCCAGCAGTTACTCGGGGACTAGCGGGAGCTATGAGCAGTTCTTC
J: TRBJ2-1
V: TRBV6-5
size: NA
D: TRBD2

CDR3: CASSQSGTSGRITGELFF
DNA: TGCGCCAGCAGTCAATCGGGGACTAGCGGGAGAATCACCGGGGAGCTGTTTTTT
J: TRBJ2-2
V: TRBV23-1
size: NA
D: TRBD2

CDR3: CASSEVQGSTDTQYF
DNA: TGTGCCAGCTCAGAAGTACAGGGGAGTACAGATACGCAGTATTTT
J: TRBJ2-3
V: TRBV18
size: NA
D: TRBD1

CDR3: CASSADREGEKLFF
DNA: TGCGCCAGCAGCGCGGACAGGGAGGGGGAAAAACTGTTTTTT
J: TRBJ1-4
V: TRBV5-1
size: many
D: TRBD1

CDR3: CASSGSYNEQFF
DNA: TGTGCCAGCAGCGGTAGCTACAATGAGCAGTTCTTC
J: TRBJ2-1
V: TRBV5-6
size: NA
D: NA

CDR3: CASSFMTGGNEQFF
DNA: TGTGCCAGCAGTTTCATGACAGGGGGCAATGAGCAGTTCTTC
J: TRBJ2-1
V: TRBV27
size: NA
D: TRBD1

CDR3: CASNPGQGYEQYF
DNA: TGTGCCAGCAACCCGGGACAGGGGTACGAGCAGTACTTC
J: TRBJ2-7
V: TRBV28
size: NA
D: TRBD1

CDR3: CASSLPLGLAYEQYF
DNA: TGTGCCAGCAGCCTTCCCCTAGGACTAGCCTACGAGCAGTACTTC
J: TRBJ2-7
V: TRBV11-2
size: NA
D: TRBD2

CDR3: CSVEKREGYNEQFF
DNA: TGCAGCGTTGAAAAGCGGGAGGGTTACAATGAGCAGTTCTTC
J: TRBJ2-1
V: TRBV29-1
size: NA
D: TRBD2

CDR3: CASSLSAGPQETQYF
DNA: TGTGCCAGCAGCTTATCCGCAGGCCCCCAAGAGACCCAGTACTTC
J: TRBJ2-5
V: TRBV11-1
size: NA
D: NA

CDR3: CSAGGDRDQPQHF
DNA: TGCAGCGCTGGGGGGGACAGGGATCAGCCCCAGCATTTT
J: TRBJ1-5
V: TRBV29-1
size: few
D: TRBD1

CDR3: CASSLGGGGAYEQYF
DNA: TGTGCCAGCAGCTTAGGGGGAGGAGGCGCCTACGAGCAGTACTTC
J: TRBJ2-7
V: TRBV7-3
size: NA
D: NA

CDR3: CASSSYRDPARANYGYTF
DNA: TGTGCCAGCAGCTCCTACCGGGACCCGGCCCGGGCTAACTATGGCTACACCTTC
J: TRBJ1-2
V: TRBV11-2
size: few
D: NA

CDR3: CASSIGLADTYEQYF
DNA: TGTGCCAGTAGTATTGGACTAGCGGACACCTACGAGCAGTACTTC
J: TRBJ2-7
V: TRBV19
size: few
D: TRBD2

CDR3: CSARLPFGQYF
DNA: TGCAGTGCTAGGCTTCCGTTCGGGCAGTACTTC
J: TRBJ2-7
V: TRBV20-1
size: NA
D: NA

CDR3: CASSPEPTGGGTDTQYF
DNA: TGCGCCAGCAGCCCGGAACCCACAGGGGGCGGGACAGATACGCAGTATTTT
J: TRBJ2-3
V: TRBV5-1
size: NA
D: TRBD1

CDR3: CASSITSGFQGLHEQYF
DNA: TGCGCCAGCAGCATCACCTCCGGGTTTCAGGGCCTCCACGAGCAGTACTTC
J: TRBJ2-7
V: TRBV5-1
size: NA
D: NA

CDR3: CASSPGNYRSAFF
DNA: TGTGCCAGCAGCCCGGGGAATTATCGATCAGCTTTCTTT
J: TRBJ1-1
V: TRBV7-3
size: NA
D: NA

CDR3: CASSLGTSGVLSSYNEQFF
DNA: TGTGCCAGCAGCTTGGGGACTAGCGGGGTCCTTAGCTCCTACAATGAGCAGTTCTTC
J: TRBJ2-1
V: TRBV5-4
size: NA
D: TRBD2

CDR3: CASSQEAGSYEQYF
DNA: TGCGCCAGCAGCCAAGAGGCAGGTTCCTACGAGCAGTACTTC
J: TRBJ2-7
V: TRBV4-3
size: NA
D: NA

CDR3: CASSQRIPQETQYF
DNA: TGCGCCAGCAGCCAACGGATTCCGCAAGAGACCCAGTACTTC
J: TRBJ2-5
V: TRBV4-1
size: once
D: NA

CDR3: CASSIGGGKNIQYF
DNA: TGTGCCAGTAGTATAGGGGGAGGCAAAAACATTCAGTACTTC
J: TRBJ2-4
V: TRBV19
size: NA
D: NA